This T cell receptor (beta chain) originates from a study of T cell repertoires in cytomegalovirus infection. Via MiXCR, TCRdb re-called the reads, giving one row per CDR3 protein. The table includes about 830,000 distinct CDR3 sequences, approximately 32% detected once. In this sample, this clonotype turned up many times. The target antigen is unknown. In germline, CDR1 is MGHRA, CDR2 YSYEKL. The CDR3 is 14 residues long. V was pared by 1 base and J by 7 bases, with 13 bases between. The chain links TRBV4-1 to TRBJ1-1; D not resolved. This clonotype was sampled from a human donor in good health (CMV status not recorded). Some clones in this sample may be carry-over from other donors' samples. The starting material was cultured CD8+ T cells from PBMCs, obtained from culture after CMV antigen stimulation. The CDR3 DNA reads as TGCGCCAGCAGCCAAGTCAGAGAGGGCGGTGAAGCTTTCTTT. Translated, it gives CASSQVREGGEAFF.